This T cell receptor beta chain comes out of a study of T cell responses to AZD1222 COVID-19 vaccine. V lost 5 bases, J lost 10 bases, and 20 bases stayed unmatched. The CDR3 totals 17 residues. The germline CDR1 and CDR2 sequences are SGHTA and FQGTGA. Measured with immunoSEQ multiplex PCR; TCRdb has only the in-frame clones, and not every one. This sample yields approximately 150,000 clones, of which 80% to 90% are seen a single time; 5.1% belongs to the top ten. Study-level points and caveats: CD4 TCRs linked to vaccination spanned spike, dominating at 160-218 and 743-854. Clonal diversity may have been underestimated, and the donors were mostly white British, with more females than males.

A remark on this clone: Its antigen is not identified.

This sequence was found in an adult in good health. J is TRBJ2-1 and V is TRBV7-3; 7 nucleotides match TRBD2. This specimen was peripheral blood, taken on day 0 of AZD1222 vaccination. The CDR3 reads CASSPKGGRLTFGEQFF. The CDR3 nucleotides read TGTGCCAGCAGCCCAAAGGGAGGGAGATTAACCTTTGGGGAGCAGTTCTTC.